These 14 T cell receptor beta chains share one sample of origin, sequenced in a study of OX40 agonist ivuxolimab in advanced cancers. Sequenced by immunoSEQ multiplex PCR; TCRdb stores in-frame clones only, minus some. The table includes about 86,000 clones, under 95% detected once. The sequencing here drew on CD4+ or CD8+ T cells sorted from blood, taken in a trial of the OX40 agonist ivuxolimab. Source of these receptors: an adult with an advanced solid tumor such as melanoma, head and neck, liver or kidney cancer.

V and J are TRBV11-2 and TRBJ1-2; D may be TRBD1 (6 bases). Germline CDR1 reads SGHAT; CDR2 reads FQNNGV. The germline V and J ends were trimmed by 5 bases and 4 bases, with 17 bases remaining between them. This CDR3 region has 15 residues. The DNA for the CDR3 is TGTGCCAGCAGCGCCGGACACCAAGGGGGCTATGGCTACACCTTC. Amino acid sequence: CASSAGHQGGYGYTF.

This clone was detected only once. DNA of the CDR3: TGTGCTAGTGGTTTTGGCCCGGTAGCCCCAGATACGCAGTATTTT. It encodes CASGFGPVAPDTQYF. The chain is built from TRBV12-5 and TRBJ2-3; D ambiguous. The CDR3 contains 15 residues. Trimming left V 3 bases short and J 4 bases short, with 14 bases between. Germline-derived CDR1 and CDR2 are LGHNT and FRNRAP.

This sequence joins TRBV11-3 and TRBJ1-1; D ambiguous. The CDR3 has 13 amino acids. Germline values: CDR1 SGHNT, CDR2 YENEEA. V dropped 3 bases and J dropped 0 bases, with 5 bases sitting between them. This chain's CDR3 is CASSLDLNTEAFF. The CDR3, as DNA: TGTGCCAGCAGCTTGGACCTGAACACTGAAGCTTTCTTT.

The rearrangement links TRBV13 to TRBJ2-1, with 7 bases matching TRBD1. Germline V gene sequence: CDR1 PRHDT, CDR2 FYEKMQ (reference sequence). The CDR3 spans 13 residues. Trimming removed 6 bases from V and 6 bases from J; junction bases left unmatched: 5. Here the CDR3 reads CASSGTDSNEQFF. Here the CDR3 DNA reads TGTGCCAGCAGTGGGACAGATTCCAATGAGCAGTTCTTC.

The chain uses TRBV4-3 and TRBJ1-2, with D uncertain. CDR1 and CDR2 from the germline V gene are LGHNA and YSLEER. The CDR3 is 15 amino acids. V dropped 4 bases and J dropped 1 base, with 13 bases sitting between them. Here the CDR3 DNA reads TGCGCCAGCAGCCCCGATGGGGTTGGTAACTATGGCTACACCTTC. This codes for CASSPDGVGNYGYTF.

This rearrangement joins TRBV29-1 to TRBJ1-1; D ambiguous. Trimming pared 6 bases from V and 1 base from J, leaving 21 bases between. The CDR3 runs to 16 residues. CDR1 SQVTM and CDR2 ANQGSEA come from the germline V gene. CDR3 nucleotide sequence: TGCAGCGTCCTGGGAGTGGTGACGGCTTGGAACACTGAAGCTTTCTTT. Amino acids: CSVLGVVTAWNTEAFF.

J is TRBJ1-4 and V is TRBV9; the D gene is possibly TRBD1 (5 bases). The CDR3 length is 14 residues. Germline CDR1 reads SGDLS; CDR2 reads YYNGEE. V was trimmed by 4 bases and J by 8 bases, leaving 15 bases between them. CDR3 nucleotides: TGTGCCAGCAGCCCTGGGGGGAGGGACGAAAAACTGTTTTTT. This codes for CASSPGGRDEKLFF. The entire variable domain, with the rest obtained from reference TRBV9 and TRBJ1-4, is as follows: DSGVTQTPKHLITATGQRVTLRCSPRSGDLSVYWYQQSLDQGLQFLIQYYNGEERAKGNILERFSAQQFPDLHSELNLSSLELGDSALYFCASSPGGRDEKLFFGSGTQLSVL.

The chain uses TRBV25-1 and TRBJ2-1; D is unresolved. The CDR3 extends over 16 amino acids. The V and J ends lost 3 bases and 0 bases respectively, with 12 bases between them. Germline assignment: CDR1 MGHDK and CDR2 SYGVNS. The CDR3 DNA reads TGTGCCAGCAGTGACGGACGGAACAGCTCCTACAATGAGCAGTTCTTC. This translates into CASSDGRNSSYNEQFF. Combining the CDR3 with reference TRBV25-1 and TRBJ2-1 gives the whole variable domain EADIYQTPRYLVIGTGKKITLECSQTMGHDKMYWYQQDPGMELHLIHYSYGVNSTEKGDLSSESTVSRIRTEHFPLTLESARPSHTSQYLCASSDGRNSSYNEQFFGPGTRLTVL.

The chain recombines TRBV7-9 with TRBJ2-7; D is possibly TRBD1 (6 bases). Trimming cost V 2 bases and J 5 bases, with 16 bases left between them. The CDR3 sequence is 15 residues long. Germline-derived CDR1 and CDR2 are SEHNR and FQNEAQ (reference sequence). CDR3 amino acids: CASSLLTGTKHEQYF. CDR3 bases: TGTGCCAGCAGCTTACTGACAGGAACAAAACACGAGCAGTACTTC.

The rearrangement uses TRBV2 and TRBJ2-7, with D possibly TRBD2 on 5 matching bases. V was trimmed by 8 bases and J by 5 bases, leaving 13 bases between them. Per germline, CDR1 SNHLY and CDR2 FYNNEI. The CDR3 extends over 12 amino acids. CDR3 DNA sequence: TGTGCCAGCGCCAACGGGGTAGACGAGCAGTACTTC. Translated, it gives CASANGVDEQYF.

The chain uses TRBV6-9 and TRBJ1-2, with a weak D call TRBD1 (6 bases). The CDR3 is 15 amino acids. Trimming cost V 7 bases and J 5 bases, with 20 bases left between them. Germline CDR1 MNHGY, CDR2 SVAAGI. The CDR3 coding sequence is TGTGCCAGCACCGAAGGGGGGCGCCGTGGTTATGGCTACACCTTC. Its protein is CASTEGGRRGYGYTF.

CDR3 nucleotides: TGTGCCAGCAGTGCTCAAGCAGGAGGGCCTGCTGAAGCTTTCTTT. It codes for CASSAQAGGPAEAFF. V usage is TRBV6-1 and J usage is TRBJ1-1; no definite D call. CDR1 is MNHNS and CDR2 is SASEGT in the germline V gene. V lost 4 bases to trimming and J lost 6 bases, with 18 bases between them. The CDR3 spans 15 residues.

Here the CDR3 reads CASSPPQGNQPQHF. The DNA of the CDR3 is TGTGCCAGCAGTCCCCCCCAGGGAAATCAGCCCCAGCATTTT. The chain is built from TRBV28 and TRBJ1-5; maybe TRBD1 (5 bases). This CDR3 is built from 14 residues. V was pared by 5 bases and J by 4 bases, with 12 bases between. Germline CDR1 and CDR2: MDHEN and SYDVKM.

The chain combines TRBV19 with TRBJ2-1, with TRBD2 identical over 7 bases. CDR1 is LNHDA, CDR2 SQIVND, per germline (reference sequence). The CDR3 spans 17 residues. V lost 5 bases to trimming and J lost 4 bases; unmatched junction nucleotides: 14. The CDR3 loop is CASSPGFVQREYNEQFF. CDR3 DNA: TGTGCCAGTAGTCCAGGATTCGTCCAGCGGGAATACAATGAGCAGTTCTTC.